This entry features one T cell receptor beta chain sequence. This sample is drawn from a study of blood T cell repertoires in COVID-19. Study as a whole: The cDNA or gDNA used as material had been derived from T cells, B-cell-depleted T cells, or PBMCs.

CDR1 is MRHNA, CDR2 SNTAGT, per germline. This CDR3 is 16 amino acids long. After removal of 4 bases from V and 6 bases from J, the junction contained 10 bases not matched to a gene. Methods used by the authors: Scientists estimated how many nucleated cells there were by amplifying reference gene primers. Data came from immunoSEQ multiplex PCR; TCRdb stores just in-frame clones and leaves some out. That table is the source of V, J and clone size, and D and trimming were worked out from the DNA. In the table there are 200,000 to 250,000 clones, nearly 90% of which are singletons. Cohort placement rested on clinical history that participants reported themselves.

The clonotype comes from a man aged 30 to 45 who had been exposed to COVID-19. The specimen sequenced was PBMCs or T cells enriched from blood (not recorded which). The chain couples TRBV6-4 to TRBJ1-1; 11 bases line up with TRBD1. CDR3 DNA sequence: TGTGCCAGCAGTGCCACACGGGACAGGGGGTTCGCTGAAGCTTTCTTT. Translation gives CASSATRDRGFAEAFF.